This T cell receptor (beta chain) was sequenced for a study of OX40 agonist ivuxolimab in advanced cancers. Profiled with immunoSEQ multiplex PCR; TCRdb holds only in-frame clones, not every one. The sample has 70,000 or so clones; 80% to 90% are singletons. Germline CDR1 and CDR2: SGHTA and FQGNSA. The CDR3 is made up of 17 amino acids. V shed 5 bases and J 1 base; nucleotides not matched to a gene: 8. This sequence was found in an adult with an advanced solid tumor such as melanoma, head and neck, liver or kidney cancer. This specimen consisted of CD4+ or CD8+ T cells sorted from blood, obtained in a trial of the OX40 agonist ivuxolimab. The chain combines TRBV7-2 with TRBJ2-1; 10 bases agree with TRBD2. CDR3 residues: CASSEGASGSSYNEQFF. Written as DNA, the CDR3 is TGTGCCAGCAGCGAAGGGGCTAGCGGGAGTTCCTACAATGAGCAGTTCTTC. Full variable domain (remainder filled in from reference TRBV7-2 and TRBJ2-1): GAGVSQSPSNKVTEKGKDVELRCDPISGHTALYWYRQSLGQGLEFLIYFQGNSAPDKSGLPSDRFSAERTGGSVSTLTIQRTQQEDSAVYLCASSEGASGSSYNEQFFGPGTRLTVL.